This note documents a single T cell receptor beta chain sequence. Its antigen is not known. These data come from a study of T cell responses to AZD1222 COVID-19 vaccine. This CDR3 comprises 15 residues. V was pared by 4 bases and J by 0 bases, with 10 bases between. CDR1 is SNHLY and CDR2 is FYNNEI in the germline V gene. Here immunoSEQ multiplex PCR was the method, and the copy in TCRdb shows in-frame clones only, minus some. The profile shows about 160,000 clones, about nine tenths of them singletons. Study-level results: At study baseline, merely over 5 AZD1222 recipients were seropositive.

The rearrangement joins TRBV2 to TRBJ2-1; D is unclear. The material sequenced was peripheral blood, taken on day 0 of AZD1222 vaccination. The origin of this receptor is an adult in good health. The CDR3 DNA reads TGTGCCAGCAGTGGTTCTTCAAGCTCCTACAATGAGCAGTTCTTC. It translates to CASSGSSSSYNEQFF.